The 26 T cell receptor beta chains presented below share a single source sample, sequenced in a study of blood T cell repertoires in COVID-19. The repertoire was sequenced with immunoSEQ multiplex PCR; TCRdb's copy has only in-frame clones and lacks some. Among 85,000 to 130,000 clones listed, 87% were seen once. Specimen: peripheral blood. Receptors were obtained from a man in his forties or fifties with acute or convalescent COVID-19.

This clone turned up a few times. This rearrangement joins TRBV2 to TRBJ2-1; 10 bases are shared with TRBD1. J gave up 7 bases and V 4 bases, and 4 bases lay outside the gene matches. This CDR3 is 14 amino acids long. CDR1 is SNHLY, CDR2 FYNNEI, per germline. In nucleotides, the CDR3 is TGTGCCAGCAGTGGACAGGGGGCGAGGAATGAGCAGTTCTTC. Translating gives CASSGQGARNEQFF.

The V call is TRBV9, the J call TRBJ2-2, with 10 bases fitting TRBD2. The J segment lost 4 bases and the V segment lost 0 bases, leaving 9 bases of the junction unmatched. The length of the CDR3 is 18 residues. The germline V gene encodes CDR1 SGDLS and CDR2 YYNGEE. The CDR3 DNA reads as TGTGCCAGCAGCGTAGGTCTTAGCGGGAGGAGGGCCACCGGGGAGCTGTTTTTT. Protein: CASSVGLSGRRATGELFF. The complete variable domain, with remaining parts taken from reference TRBV9 and TRBJ2-2, reads DSGVTQTPKHLITATGQRVTLRCSPRSGDLSVYWYQQSLDQGLQFLIQYYNGEERAKGNILERFSAQQFPDLHSELNLSSLELGDSALYFCASSVGLSGRRATGELFFGEGSRLTVL.

The chain couples TRBV19 to TRBJ2-2; D may be TRBD1 (5 bases). This CDR3 is built from 16 residues. The germline gives CDR1 LNHDA, CDR2 SQIVND (reference sequence). V dropped 3 bases and J dropped 2 bases, with 13 bases sitting between them. CDR3 protein: CASSIYLTANTGELFF. CDR3 bases: TGTGCCAGTAGTATCTACTTGACAGCCAACACCGGGGAGCTGTTTTTT.

The chain employs TRBV11-3 and TRBJ2-5, with a weak D call TRBD2 (6 bases). CDR3 length: 14 amino acids. V was shortened by 3 bases and J by 5 bases, with 13 bases between the two germline ends. Germline CDR1 reads SGHNT; CDR2 reads YENEEA. This chain's CDR3 is CASSLYGGSETQYF. The DNA for the CDR3 is TGTGCCAGCAGCTTGTACGGGGGATCCGAGACCCAGTACTTC.

The J gene is TRBJ2-7, the V gene TRBV11-2; D is uncertain. CDR1 SGHAT and CDR2 FQNNGV come from the germline V gene. V lost 1 base and J lost 4, with 11 bases in between. This CDR3 contains 14 residues. CDR3 coding DNA: TGTGCCAGCAGCTTAGTCAGGATCCCTTACGAGCAGTACTTC. It encodes CASSLVRIPYEQYF.

The gene calls are TRBV28 and TRBJ1-4; TRBD1 aligns across 9 bases. CDR3 length equals 15 residues. Germline V lookup: CDR1 MDHEN, CDR2 SYDVKM. The V gene end was trimmed by 4 bases and the J gene end by 7 bases; junction bases not matched to a gene: 7. The CDR3 DNA is TGTGCCAGCAGTTCCCCGGGACAGGGTGGTGAAAAACTGTTTTTT. Its translation is CASSSPGQGGEKLFF.

This chain joins TRBV4-1 and TRBJ2-2, with 10 bases aligning to TRBD2. Germline values: CDR1 MGHRA, CDR2 YSYEKL. Trimming took 0 bases from V and 4 from J; bases not matched to a gene: 2. The CDR3 has 16 amino acids. The CDR3 DNA sequence: TGCGCCAGCAGCCAAGAAAGCGGGAGGGTCACCGGGGAGCTGTTTTTT. This sequence encodes CASSQESGRVTGELFF.

The CDR3 loop is CASSSQGRNEQYF. The CDR3 nucleotides are TGTGCCAGCAGTTCTCAGGGTAGGAACGAGCAGTACTTC. This sequence joins TRBV6-5 and TRBJ2-7; D perhaps matches TRBD1 (5 bases). With 4 bases removed from V and 5 bases from J, the gap between germline ends came to 12 bases. Germline lookup yields CDR1 MNHEY and CDR2 SVGAGI. This CDR3 spans 13 amino acids.

The chain employs TRBV6-5 and TRBJ2-3; 10 bases map to TRBD2. The V gene's germline CDR1 is MNHEY and CDR2 SVGAGI. J lost 5 bases, V lost 5 bases, and 7 bases had no gene match. The CDR3 is made up of 15 amino acids. The CDR3 nucleotides are TGTGCCAGCAGTCTCACCGGGACTAGCGTAGATACGCAGTATTTT. Translation gives CASSLTGTSVDTQYF.

V gene TRBV24-1 combines with J gene TRBJ2-6; 7 nucleotides line up with TRBD2. J gave up 2 bases and V 3 bases, and 3 bases lay outside the gene matches. Germline CDR1 is KGHDR and CDR2 is SFDVKD. This CDR3 comprises 16 residues. CDR3 residues: CATSDTGGTGANVLTF. Written as DNA, the CDR3 is TGTGCCACCAGTGATACGGGGGGTACTGGGGCCAACGTCCTGACTTTC.

CDR3 bases: TGTGCCTGGAGTGGAGGACAGGGGCGAGGGAACACTGAAGCTTTCTTT. This translates into CAWSGGQGRGNTEAFF. The J gene is TRBJ1-1, the V gene TRBV30, with 9 bases aligning to TRBD1. This CDR3 has 16 residues. V shed 1 base, J shed 1 base, and the junction held 7 bases outside the gene matches. Germline V gene lookup returns CDR1 GTSNPN and CDR2 SVGIG (reference sequence).

The rearrangement links TRBV5-1 to TRBJ2-3; 8 bases match TRBD1. From germline, CDR1 is SGHRS and CDR2 YFSETQ. V lost 2 bases, J lost 1 base, and 3 bases stayed unmatched. The CDR3 sequence is 15 residues long. DNA for the CDR3: TGCGCCAGCAGCTTCGGACAGGGCCGCACAGATACGCAGTATTTT. It is translated as CASSFGQGRTDTQYF.

The gene calls are TRBV7-6 and TRBJ2-2, with 12 positions matching TRBD2. V lost 4 bases, J lost 1 base, and 4 bases stayed unmatched. Germline V gene lookup returns CDR1 SGHVS and CDR2 FNYEAQ. The CDR3 runs to 17 residues. The CDR3 region is CASSSLAGGVNTGELFF. CDR3 in DNA: TGTGCCAGCAGCTCACTAGCGGGAGGAGTGAACACCGGGGAGCTGTTTTTT.

This rearrangement joins TRBV6-6 to TRBJ1-4; D is undetermined. The CDR3 is made up of 13 amino acids. In germline, CDR1 is MNHNY, CDR2 SVGAGI (reference sequence). V lost 7 bases, J lost 4 bases, and 10 bases lay in between. CDR3 bases: TGTGCCAGCATGGGGAGGATTAATGAAAAACTGTTTTTT. It specifies CASMGRINEKLFF.

This clone appeared once. This chain connects TRBV2 to TRBJ2-2; 8 bases align to TRBD1. CDR1 and CDR2 from the germline V gene are SNHLY and FYNNEI. V shed 5 bases, J shed 7 bases, and the junction held 6 bases outside the gene matches. CDR3 length equals 14 residues. DNA of the CDR3: TGTGCCAGCAGTCAAATAGACAGGGGCGGGGAGCTGTTTTTT. Translation gives CASSQIDRGGELFF.

The chain carries TRBV9 and TRBJ2-1; D is ambiguous. V was cut by 4 bases and J by 0 bases, with 11 bases left in between. This CDR3 spans 15 amino acids. Per germline, CDR1 SGDLS and CDR2 YYNGEE. The CDR3 region has the DNA TGTGCCAGCAGCCTCGACTTGAGCTCCTACAATGAGCAGTTCTTC. Translating gives CASSLDLSSYNEQFF.

This chain links TRBV28 with TRBJ2-7; possible D gene TRBD2, 5 bases. The germline gives CDR1 MDHEN, CDR2 SYDVKM. CDR3 size: 12 residues. V lost 5 bases and J 3 bases, leaving 8 bases between the germline ends. The CDR3 DNA follows: TGTGCCAGCAGTAGGACTCTCTACGAGCAGTACTTC. It encodes CASSRTLYEQYF.

The chain's CDR3 is CASSLGGALNTEAFF. The DNA for the CDR3 is TGTGCCAGCAGCTTAGGAGGAGCCTTGAACACTGAAGCTTTCTTT. The chain employs TRBV11-3 and TRBJ1-1; D is ambiguous. Looked up from germline, CDR1 is SGHNT and CDR2 is YENEEA. CDR3 length equals 15 residues. V was trimmed by 1 base and J by 0 bases, leaving 9 bases between them. The variable domain in full, with the rest retrieved from reference TRBV11-3 and TRBJ1-1, is EAGVVQSPRYKIIEKKQPVAFWCNPISGHNTLYWYLQNLGQGPELLIRYENEEAVDDSQLPKDRFSAERLKGVDSTLKIQPAELGDSAVYLCASSLGGALNTEAFFGQGTRLTVV.

The J gene is TRBJ1-6, the V gene TRBV6-5, with D uncertain. The V and J ends lost 5 bases and 11 bases respectively, with 7 bases between them. The CDR3 is 11 amino acids. Germline CDR1 is MNHEY and CDR2 is SVGAGI. CDR3 in amino acids: CASSHFAPLHF. Written as DNA, the CDR3 is TGTGCCAGCAGTCATTTTGCACCCCTCCACTTT.

V is TRBV5-1 and J is TRBJ2-7, with a possible D match to TRBD1 (6 bases). CDR1 SGHRS and CDR2 YFSETQ come from the germline V gene. V was shortened by 2 bases and J by 4 bases, with 13 bases between the two germline ends. The CDR3 length is 14 residues. The CDR3 DNA reads as TGCGCCAGCAGCTTACTGGGGGACAAGTACGAGCAGTACTTC. Translation: CASSLLGDKYEQYF. The whole variable domain, filled in from reference TRBV5-1 and TRBJ2-7, reads KAGVTQTPRYLIKTRGQQVTLSCSPISGHRSVSWYQQTPGQGLQFLFEYFSETQRNKGNFPGRFSGRQFSNSRSEMNVSTLELGDSALYLCASSLLGDKYEQYFGPGTRLTVT.

The CDR3 coding sequence is TGTGCCAGCAGTGAATATGGGCTAATCGAGCAGTACTTC. Protein product: CASSEYGLIEQYF. V gene TRBV25-1 combines with J gene TRBJ2-7; no firm D call. Trimming took 0 bases from V and 6 from J, leaving 9 bases between them. Germline V gives CDR1 MGHDK, CDR2 SYGVNS. CDR3 length: 13 residues.

In its sample, this clone was seen once. The chain uses TRBV11-3 and TRBJ1-6; 8 bases fit TRBD1. Unmatched junction bases numbered 3, after V lost 6 bases and J lost 8 bases. From germline, CDR1 is SGHNT and CDR2 YENEEA. The length of the CDR3 is 13 residues. The CDR3 loop is CASRGQADSPLHF. As DNA, the CDR3 is TGTGCCAGCAGGGGACAGGCGGATTCACCCCTCCACTTT. Full variable domain (outside the CDR3, taken from reference TRBV11-3 and TRBJ1-6): EAGVVQSPRYKIIEKKQPVAFWCNPISGHNTLYWYLQNLGQGPELLIRYENEEAVDDSQLPKDRFSAERLKGVDSTLKIQPAELGDSAVYLCASRGQADSPLHFGNGTRLTVT.

The chain links TRBV28 to TRBJ2-7; 13 bases are shared with TRBD2. The junction had 5 bases not matched to a gene; V was cut back by 5 bases and J by 4 bases. The CDR3 runs 15 residues. CDR1 is MDHEN, CDR2 SYDVKM, per germline. CDR3: CASSHGTSGKYEQYF. As DNA, the CDR3 is TGTGCCAGCAGTCATGGGACTAGCGGGAAATACGAGCAGTACTTC.

The count of this clone is one. The chain couples TRBV28 to TRBJ2-7; 9 bases agree with TRBD2. The CDR3 loop spans 15 amino acids. The junction had 3 bases not matched to a gene; V was cut back by 2 bases and J by 1 base. CDR1 and CDR2 from the germline V gene are MDHEN and SYDVKM. The DNA for the CDR3 is TGTGCCAGCAGTTTAGCGGGAGGGTCATCCTACGAGCAGTACTTC. It yields the protein CASSLAGGSSYEQYF. Variable domain in full (rest from reference TRBV28 and TRBJ2-7): DVKVTQSSRYLVKRTGEKVFLECVQDMDHENMFWYRQDPGLGLRLIYFSYDVKMKEKGDIPEGYSVSREKKERFSLILESASTNQTSMYLCASSLAGGSSYEQYFGPGTRLTVT.

The chain uses TRBV5-4 and TRBJ2-7; the match to TRBD2 covers 10 bases. The CDR3 is 15 amino acids. Germline V gene sequence: CDR1 SGHNT, CDR2 YYREEE (reference sequence). The ends lost 4 bases at V and 1 base at J; junction bases unmatched: 5. CDR3 in DNA: TGTGCCAGCAGCATTGGACTAGCGGAGTCCTACGAGCAGTACTTC. Translated, it gives CASSIGLAESYEQYF.

The chain couples TRBV27 to TRBJ2-7; D gene uncertain. The CDR3 contains 16 residues. CDR1 is MNHEY and CDR2 is SMNVEV in the germline V gene (reference sequence). The germline V and J ends were trimmed by 8 bases and 0 bases, with 20 bases remaining between them. Here the CDR3 DNA reads TGTGCCAGCCGATTGAGTTGGGCAGCCAACTCCTACGAGCAGTACTTC. This encodes CASRLSWAANSYEQYF.